A single sample is the source of the 18 T cell receptor beta chains below, sequenced in a study of cytomegalovirus exposure and HLA in healthy donors. PCR amplification relied on 60 Vbeta primers (plus 13 Jbeta primers). Produced via immunoSEQ multiplex PCR; TCRdb's table is partial and in-frame only. The sample lists around 190,000 clones, roughly 86% occurring once. The sequencing input was PBMCs. These receptors came from a man aged 40-49 years in good health and CMV-seropositive.

The chain couples TRBV30 to TRBJ1-1; no clear D. V was pared by 0 bases and J by 4 bases, with 12 bases between. Germline V CDR1 and CDR2: GTSNPN, SVGIG (reference sequence). The CDR3 runs 14 residues. The CDR3 bases are TGTGCCTGGAGTGTAGGTGGTGGAGGCACTGAAGCTTTCTTT. This translates into CAWSVGGGGTEAFF.

The rearrangement links TRBV7-2 to TRBJ2-5; D gene uncertain. Germline assignment: CDR1 SGHTA and CDR2 FQGNSA. The CDR3 length is 14 residues. Trimming cost V 1 base and J 1 base, with 7 bases left between them. The CDR3 nucleotides read TGTGCCAGCAGCTTAGGGCCAGGCCAAGAGACCCAGTACTTC. This translates into CASSLGPGQETQYF.

The chain combines TRBV5-4 with TRBJ2-1, with 9 bases fitting TRBD1. The length of the CDR3 is 15 residues. Per the germline V gene, CDR1 is SGHNT and CDR2 is YYREEE (reference sequence). The J segment lost 6 bases and the V segment lost 4 bases, leaving 8 bases of the junction unmatched. The CDR3 spells CASSLTGQGINEQFF. CDR3 nucleotides: TGTGCCAGCAGCCTTACGGGACAGGGTATCAATGAGCAGTTCTTC. Filled out from reference TRBV5-4 and TRBJ2-1, the complete variable domain reads ETGVTQSPTHLIKTRGQQVTLRCSSQSGHNTVSWYQQALGQGPQFIFQYYREEENGRGNFPPRFSGLQFPNYSSELNVNALELDDSALYLCASSLTGQGINEQFFGPGTRLTVL.

The V and J genes are TRBV2 and TRBJ2-1; TRBD2 matches at 16 bases. The CDR3 covers 22 residues. V lost 2 bases and J lost 0; bases outside the gene matches: 13. The germline V gene encodes CDR1 SNHLY and CDR2 FYNNEI. The CDR3 DNA reads as TGTGCCAGCAGTGAATCGTCCCTTCCCGGGACTAGCGGGGGGGCCTCCTACAATGAGCAGTTCTTC. It translates to CASSESSLPGTSGGASYNEQFF.

The rearrangement uses TRBV13 and TRBJ2-1; 11 bases agree with TRBD2. This CDR3 has 16 residues. With 3 bases clipped from V and 2 bases from J, the junction kept 3 bases outside the gene matches. Germline loops: CDR1 PRHDT, CDR2 FYEKMQ (reference sequence). The CDR3 loop reads CASSFLSGRAYNEQFF. CDR3 DNA sequence: TGTGCCAGCAGCTTCCTTAGCGGGAGGGCCTACAATGAGCAGTTCTTC.

The chain employs TRBV19 and TRBJ2-7; 8 nucleotides agree with TRBD1. Germline V gene data show CDR1 as LNHDA and CDR2 as SQIVND (reference sequence). The CDR3 runs 16 residues. Unmatched junction bases numbered 9, after V lost 5 bases and J lost 0 bases. CDR3: CASSSWTGMSSYEQYF. Here the CDR3 DNA reads TGTGCCAGTAGTTCGTGGACAGGGATGAGCTCCTACGAGCAGTACTTC.

This clone showed up just once. The gene calls are TRBV19 and TRBJ2-2; 9 positions agree with TRBD2. The CDR3 spans 14 residues. The V segment lost 4 bases and the J segment 8 bases; nucleotides outside the gene matches: 5. The germline CDR1 and CDR2 sequences are LNHDA and SQIVND (reference sequence). The CDR3 DNA follows: TGTGCCAGTAGTACGGGACTAGCATCGGGGGAGCTGTTTTTT. It specifies CASSTGLASGELFF.

The count of this clone is one. This chain connects TRBV6-5 to TRBJ2-5; no definite D call. V gave up 0 bases and J gave up 3 bases, with 8 bases separating them. The CDR3 length is 14 residues. Looked up from germline, CDR1 is MNHEY and CDR2 is SVGAGI. The CDR3 region is CASSYSSTEETQYF. DNA of the CDR3: TGTGCCAGCAGTTACTCGTCCACAGAAGAGACCCAGTACTTC.

To note about this clone: One end of the junction fails to match germline, which may point to a read error. The rearrangement uses TRBV20-1 and TRBJ2-3; D is uncertain. The CDR3 spans 11 residues. From germline, CDR1 is DFQATT and CDR2 SNEGSKA (reference sequence). In DNA, the CDR3 is TGCAGTGCTAGGGGCACCGATACGCAGTATTTT. Translated, it gives CSARGTDTQYF.

J is TRBJ2-7 and V is TRBV5-1; maybe TRBD2 (5 bases). Germline V gives CDR1 SGHRS, CDR2 YFSETQ. V was clipped by 4 bases and J by 1 base, with 15 bases between them. The CDR3 has 15 amino acids. The CDR3 reads CASSPTTDSSYEQYF. CDR3 sequence (DNA): TGCGCCAGCAGCCCCACTACGGACTCATCCTACGAGCAGTACTTC.

There are a few counts of this clone. V usage is TRBV7-9 and J usage is TRBJ1-3, with 7 bases that match TRBD1. The CDR3 has 14 amino acids. V was clipped by 5 bases and J by 2 bases; unmatched bases: 3. Germline assignment: CDR1 SEHNR and CDR2 FQNEAQ (reference sequence). In DNA form, the CDR3 reads TGTGCCAGCAGCCGAGACAGGGCTGGAAACACCATATATTTT. Its protein is CASSRDRAGNTIYF.

This chain joins TRBV9 and TRBJ2-7; no firm D call. This CDR3 comprises 14 residues. Germline V lookup: CDR1 SGDLS, CDR2 YYNGEE. The ends were cut back, 0 bases at V and 2 bases at J, with 9 bases in the middle. CDR3 sequence (DNA): TGTGCCAGCAGCGTAGGTGACATTCCCTACGAGCAGTACTTC. Encoded protein: CASSVGDIPYEQYF.

This clone appeared a few times. The chain has TRBV11-2 and TRBJ2-7; D call uncertain. This CDR3 has 12 amino acids. V lost 1 base, J lost 4 bases, and 5 bases lay in between. The germline V gene has CDR1 SGHAT and CDR2 FQNNGV. Here the CDR3 DNA reads TGTGCCAGCAGCTTAGTGCGGTACGAGCAGTACTTC. As protein: CASSLVRYEQYF.

The gene calls are TRBV19 and TRBJ1-1, with D possibly being TRBD1 (5 bases). The germline V and J ends were trimmed by 5 bases and 4 bases, with 17 bases remaining between them. Germline values: CDR1 LNHDA, CDR2 SQIVND (reference sequence). The CDR3 runs 15 residues. In DNA, the CDR3 is TGTGCCAGTAGTGTGCTTCGGGGGTCTGGCACTGAAGCTTTCTTT. The encoded protein is CASSVLRGSGTEAFF.

This chain links TRBV6-6 with TRBJ1-4; 7 bases are a match to TRBD1. The CDR3 runs 16 residues. Trimming cost V 6 bases and J 5 bases; bases outside gene matches: 12. The germline CDR1 and CDR2 sequences are MNHNY and SVGAGI (reference sequence). As DNA, the CDR3 is TGTGCCAGCAGCCTCGGACAGGCACCACAAAATGAAAAACTGTTTTTT. It codes for CASSLGQAPQNEKLFF.

The chain employs TRBV11-3 and TRBJ1-3; no clear D gene. V lost 1 base and J lost 0, with 13 bases in between. The CDR3 is 17 residues long. Germline CDR1 and CDR2: SGHNT and YENEEA. CDR3 protein: CASSLGGGYSSGNTIYF. The CDR3 DNA follows: TGTGCCAGCAGCTTAGGCGGAGGGTACAGCTCTGGAAACACCATATATTTT.

The rearrangement joins TRBV28 to TRBJ2-1; 9 bases agree with TRBD2. Losses at the gene ends were 4 bases for V and 6 bases for J; bases not matched to a gene: 7. This CDR3 has 15 amino acids. Germline-derived CDR1 and CDR2 are MDHEN and SYDVKM. The CDR3: CASSSLAGVFNEQFF. As DNA, the CDR3 is TGTGCCAGCAGTTCATTAGCGGGAGTGTTCAATGAGCAGTTCTTC.

V gene TRBV4-3 combines with J gene TRBJ2-1; possibly TRBD2 for D (6 bases). Trimming stripped 0 bases from V and 0 bases from J, with 12 bases between. CDR1 is LGHNA and CDR2 is YSLEER in the germline V gene. The CDR3 covers 17 residues. The CDR3 is CASSQDGGPRSYNEQFF. CDR3 DNA: TGCGCCAGCAGCCAAGACGGGGGACCCCGCTCCTACAATGAGCAGTTCTTC.